This T cell receptor beta chain was found in a study of blood T cell repertoires in COVID-19 (dated by TCRdb to 2019 to 2021). About the full investigation: Collaborator samples came from the United States, Italy and Spain and covered acute and convalescent phases of COVID-19. The material from the prospective study consisted of cDNA or gDNA derived from T cells, B-cell-depleted T cells, or PBMCs. The repertoires were made available in a free public database intended to serve as a resource for research on the immune response to SARS-CoV-2. The dataset comprised deeply sampled blood TCRbeta repertoires from subjects exposed to, actively infected with, or recovered from COVID-19. Where available, HLA class I and class II types were taken from metadata supplied by the sample provider and were not determined by assay-based typing. Sample metadata almost always included a de-identified subject ID, COVID-19 status, age in years and sex. Samples came from the ongoing ImmuneRACE study (first 160 participants) plus 1,254 subjects from 6 global collaborators.

One collaborating source in Seattle enrolled patients during active infection and followed them longitudinally through the course of disease. Collaborating institutions collected whole blood in K2EDTA tubes following their own protocols. For TCRbeta analysis, collaborator samples were shipped as frozen whole blood, as isolated PBMCs, or as DNA extracted from either sample type. Points on this clone: The antigen it recognizes is unknown. Nothing much larger sits one base from this clone, and base qualities are not available.

The immunoSEQ Assay, a bias-controlled multiplex PCR, was used to amplify TCRbeta CDR3 regions from genomic DNA. In the authors' own workflow: Within the assay, amplification of reference gene primers was used to estimate how many nucleated cells each sample contained. Sequence reads were collapsed and filtered to measure the absolute abundance of every unique TCRbeta CDR3 rearrangement. For each sample, productive Simpson clonality was calculated by taking the square root of Simpson's diversity index across productive rearrangements. TCRdb provides this immuneACCESS table in a form limited to in-frame rearrangements. Some clones are lacking; in checked studies, under half of them reflect an unresolved V gene, and why the rest are absent is not known. The V and J calls and clone size are taken from that table; D and trimming were inferred from the DNA. The sample profile shows around 370,000 clones; about 87% of them were found once. Of the sample, around 6% falls within the top ten clones.

The cysteine opens and the phenylalanine closes a CDR3 of 14 amino acids. CDR3 DNA is the only sequence kept; it has 42 bases, read in frame from the first base. V and J are trimmed by 5 bases and 4 bases, and the gene matches miss 5 bases of the junction. From a lookup of the germline V gene, CDR1 and CDR2 are SGHTA and FQGTGA. Beyond this particular receptor, the publication reports: The quantity of clinical and demographic metadata differed by source and by participant and was supplied without curation.

The origin of this receptor is a woman between 50 and 59 years old with COVID-19, enrolled during active disease. The material sequenced was peripheral blood. Rearrangement joined TRBV7-3 to TRBJ1-3, with 7 bases aligning to TRBD1. In nucleotide form, the sequence is TGTGCCAGCAGCCCTGGGACAGCGGGAAACACCATATATTTT. Translated, this gives CASSPGTAGNTIYF.